This TCR beta chain was recovered during a study of blood T cell repertoires in COVID-19. On the study more broadly: The study drew acute and convalescent COVID-19 samples from the United States, Italy and Spain. T cells, B-cell-depleted T cells, or PBMCs supplied cDNA or gDNA.

This clone was counted only a few times. In the original analysis: Quantification of nucleated cells was approximated via reference gene primer amplification. Sequencing used immunoSEQ multiplex PCR; TCRdb keeps in-frame clones, though not all of them. That table supplies the V and J calls and clone size; D and trimming were determined from the DNA. The profile shows roughly 150,000 clones, over 75% of them singletons. CDR1 and CDR2 from the germline V gene are SGHDN and FVKESK. V was cut by 1 base and J by 4 bases, with 10 bases left in between. This CDR3 has 14 residues. The receptor's source is a human donor in a cohort sampled during active COVID-19. The chain is built from TRBV14 and TRBJ2-5; D unresolved. Material for sequencing was peripheral blood. CDR3 region: CASSQGARSETQYF. CDR3 DNA: TGTGCCAGCAGCCAAGGAGCTAGATCAGAGACCCAGTACTTC.